This is a list of T cell receptor beta chains from one sample in a study of blood T cell repertoires in COVID-19. Sequencing was performed with immunoSEQ multiplex PCR; in TCRdb, only in-frame clones are kept and a portion is missing. The table includes about 47,000 clones, about 87% detected once. The sample comprised peripheral blood. These receptors all come from a human donor with active COVID-19. The donor label of this sample is uncertain. CDR3s include the opening cysteine and the closing phenylalanine or tryptophan. Fields, in order: V gene, clone size, J gene, D gene, CDR3 DNA, CDR3 protein. The D gene is left open where the match is weak. Part of the rows lack a size; the others show once, few, many or a class for expanded clones.

V: TRBV18; size: NA; J: TRBJ2-5; D: NA; DNA: TGTGCCAGCTCACCTAATTTGGGCAGGGATTTCGGTGGAGAGACCCAGTACTTC; CDR3: CASSPNLGRDFGGETQYF
V: TRBV28; size: NA; J: TRBJ2-2; D: TRBD2; DNA: TGTGCCAGCAGTTTTATGCAGGGAGGGACCGGGGAGCTGTTTTTT; CDR3: CASSFMQGGTGELFF
V: TRBV5-8; size: NA; J: TRBJ1-2; D: NA; DNA: TGTGCCGTAAAAGCCCGGGACTCACTTAACTATGGCTACACCTTC; CDR3: CAVKARDSLNYGYTF
V: TRBV7-9; size: NA; J: TRBJ2-3; D: TRBD2; DNA: TGTGCCAGCAGGGTAGCGGGAGCAGATACGCAGTATTTT; CDR3: CASRVAGADTQYF
V: TRBV3-1/TRBV3-2; size: NA; J: TRBJ1-4; D: TRBD1; DNA: TGTGCCAGCAGCCAAGGGCCACAGGGGACTAATGAAAAACTGTTTTTT; CDR3: CASSQGPQGTNEKLFF
V: TRBV2; size: NA; J: TRBJ2-7; D: TRBD2; DNA: TGTGCCGGGGTTAGCGGGATCGACTACGAGCAGTACTTC; CDR3: CAGVSGIDYEQYF
V: TRBV27; size: NA; J: TRBJ2-7; D: NA; DNA: TGTGCCAGCAGTCCCTGGGACGGGGGGCGGGAGCAGTACTTC; CDR3: CASSPWDGGREQYF
V: TRBV5-1; size: NA; J: TRBJ2-1; D: TRBD2; DNA: TGCGCCAGCAGCGTGTTAGCGGGAGGGGAAAATGAGCAGTTCTTC; CDR3: CASSVLAGGENEQFF
V: TRBV6-6; size: NA; J: TRBJ2-7; D: TRBD2; DNA: TGTGCCAGCAGTCCCTCCGGGGGACTAGCGGGAACCGAGCAGTACTTC; CDR3: CASSPSGGLAGTEQYF
V: TRBV25-1; size: NA; J: TRBJ2-1; D: NA; DNA: TGTGCCAGCAGTGACCGACTGAACAATGAGCAGTTCTTC; CDR3: CASSDRLNNEQFF
V: TRBV19; size: NA; J: TRBJ2-7; D: NA; DNA: TGTGCCAGTAGTATGGTATTGGCTAGCGAAGCAGTTAGCCCCTACGAGCAGTACTTC; CDR3: CASSMVLASEAVSPYEQYF
V: TRBV29-1; size: NA; J: TRBJ2-3; D: TRBD2; DNA: TGCAGCGTTGGGGGGAGGGAGGCGACAGATACGCAGTATTTT; CDR3: CSVGGREATDTQYF
V: TRBV23-1; size: NA; J: TRBJ2-1; D: TRBD2; DNA: TGCGCCAGCAGTCGAGGACTAGCGGGAGCGCGCAATGAGCAGTTCTTC; CDR3: CASSRGLAGARNEQFF
V: TRBV7-8; size: NA; J: TRBJ1-1; D: TRBD1; DNA: TGTGCCAGCAGCTCCGGACAGGGGCGGCAAGCTTTCTTT; CDR3: CASSSGQGRQAFF
V: TRBV9; size: NA; J: TRBJ2-6; D: NA; DNA: TGTGCCAGCAGCGTACTGGGGGGCTCTGGGGCCAACGTCCTGACTTTC; CDR3: CASSVLGGSGANVLTF
V: TRBV3-1/TRBV3-2; size: NA; J: TRBJ2-7; D: NA; DNA: TGTGCCAGCAGGCAGGGGAAGGACTACGAGCAGTACTTC; CDR3: CASRQGKDYEQYF
V: TRBV2; size: NA; J: TRBJ2-1; D: NA; DNA: TGTGCCAGCAGTCGATTAGTCGGGGGAACCTACAATGAGCAGTTCTTC; CDR3: CASSRLVGGTYNEQFF
V: TRBV2; size: NA; J: TRBJ1-2; D: TRBD1; DNA: TGTGCCAGCAGCCTGGGGACAGGGGGTGGCTACACCTTC; CDR3: CASSLGTGGGYTF
V: TRBV7-6; size: NA; J: TRBJ1-1; D: NA; DNA: TGTGCCAGCAGCACGAGCAGCCGGGGGAGCACTGAAGCTTTCTTT; CDR3: CASSTSSRGSTEAFF
V: TRBV7-9; size: once; J: TRBJ2-7; D: NA; DNA: TGTGCCAGCAGGACGACAGGATCCTACGAGCAGTACTTC; CDR3: CASRTTGSYEQYF